This paragraph reports one T cell receptor beta chain. What it binds is not known. Sequenced by immunoSEQ multiplex PCR; TCRdb stores in-frame clones only, minus some. The sample holds about 350,000 clones, approximately 90% seen once. The data derive from a study of Ad26.COV2.S vaccination and SARS-CoV-2 variants. Overall study results and limits: Vaccinees reportedly had broad spike-specific CD8+ and CD4+ T cell responses. Whether participants received vaccine or placebo, their non-spike TCR breadth was similar.

The V end was cut by 1 base, the J end by 0 bases, with 11 bases between. CDR1 is SGHTA, CDR2 FQGNSA, per germline. The CDR3 covers 16 residues. This receptor was obtained from a human donor who had recovered from COVID-19. The specimen was peripheral blood, collected after recovery from COVID-19. V gene TRBV7-2 combines with J gene TRBJ2-3; D not certain. CDR3 coding DNA: TGTGCCAGCAGCTTAGGAGTCAAAACTAGCACAGATACGCAGTATTTT. Amino acids: CASSLGVKTSTDTQYF.